This T cell receptor beta chain was documented in a study of CXCR3-negative and CXCR3-positive naive CD8 T cells (dated 2019 in TCRdb). For the wider study: In total, roughly 130 million TRB reads were obtained, corresponding to roughly 1.5 +/- 0.3 million reads per library. The diversity and physicochemical repertoire analyses included around 10 donors pooled from two independent experiments. Naive subsets from about five donors and memory cells from 3 donors were included in the TRBV-TRBJ cluster analysis. What the work shows at the level of the full study, not this receptor alone: Within the same donor, TRBV-TRBJ usage looked similar between naive CXCR3-negative and CXCR3-positive cells, but memory cells had distinct patterns. Compared with CXCR3-negative naive cells, CXCR3-positive naive cells had TRB CDR3s with higher hydrophobicity (lower Kidera factor 4), lower energy, and higher strength and volume indices. Repertoire diversity was comparably high in both naive subsets but much lower in memory CD8+ T cells. CXCR3 expression partially decreased after cryopreservation, so most assays used freshly isolated PBMCs. Because surface CD5, which is linked to self-reactivity in mice, was comparable between the naive subsets, TCR interaction strength was also inferred from TRB CDR3 physicochemical properties.

For this clonotype: The target of this receptor is not known.

The germline V gene provides CDR1 MNHEY and CDR2 SVGEGT. The CDR3 measures 14 amino acids from cysteine to phenylalanine. No DNA accompanies this entry. Each CD8+ T cell subset was flow-sorted in triplicate, with over 250,000 cells per subset placed directly into RLT lysis buffer. Naive CD8+ T cells were defined stringently as CD45RO-CCR7+CD27+CD95- to exclude memory contaminants. Peripheral blood mononuclear cells were isolated from buffy coats using standard density gradient centrifugation. Naive CXCR3-negative and CXCR3-positive CD8+ T cells were flow-sorted using a FACSAria III. Total RNA was extracted from sorted cells with an RNeasy Mini Kit. TCRdb shows the sequencer as NextSeq 550. The Human TCR Profiling Kit (MiLaboratory) was used to prepare UMI-labeled 5' RACE TRB cDNA libraries. The full amount of extracted RNA was used for cDNA synthesis, and the full amount of resulting cDNA was used for PCR amplification. Libraries were prepared in parallel with an identical number of PCR cycles. In the source study's methods: With a requirement of at least two reads per UMI, MIGEC and MiXCR extracted about 48,000 +/- 9,800 unique UMI-labeled TRB cDNA molecules per library. On average, about 40,000 +/- 10,000 functional in-frame TRB CDR3 nucleotide clonotypes lacking stop codons were found per library. After each sample was downsampled to 5000 UMI-labeled TRB molecules, VDJtools was used to calculate diversity metrics such as normalized Shannon-Wiener and Chao1. VDJtools computed clonotype-size-weighted physicochemical properties of the central five CDR3 residues: interaction energy, strength, volume and Kidera factor 4. TCRdb reprocessed the reads and lists each CDR3 protein sequence as a single entry, with no DNA. What appears here as the V and J calls and clone size reflects TCRdb's work, not the paper's. This sample's table carries about 130,000 distinct CDR3 sequences. The top ten clonotypes cover less than 0.55% of the sample.

The sequencing input was naive CXCR3- CD8+ T cells from blood. Interpreted using the paper, the cell subset or site label stands for: CD45RO-CCR7+CD27+CD95- naive CD8+ T cells lacking CXCR3 (TNR3-). This chain joins TRBV6-2 or TRBV6-3 to TRBJ1-1. This receptor was taken from a human donor in good health. Some clones in this sample may be carry-over from other donors' samples. CDR3 loop: CASSYSRVVTEAFF.